This T cell receptor beta chain was sequenced in a study of human T cells and chemical hapten exposure (dated by TCRdb to about 2021). About the study as a whole: For sensitization, 2% DPC in acetone was applied to a roughly 2 cm by roughly 2 cm area of upper inner arm skin. Throughout the study period of 20 to 25 weeks, patients also received therapeutic DPC doses to the scalp every week. Patch testing was performed on the upper back with Finn chambers containing 0.01% DPC, and the patch tests were scored after 6 days according to International Contact Dermatitis Research Group standards. The patient cohort, mostly female, included alopecia areata with under or over 50% scalp involvement, alopecia totalis and alopecia universalis. The libraries were sequenced as a pool, and the TCR yield per sample differed mostly because of small variations in library volumes within the pool. In alopecia patients, the study followed how the peripheral blood TCR repertoire changed in vivo over primary and secondary sensitization to diphenylcyclopropenone (DPC), a hapten. Blood samples were taken from patients before sensitization (week 0) and then at 2, 6 and about 24 weeks after DPC sensitization. Blood for TCR sequencing was provided by twenty-nine alopecia patients at one to four time points (pre-sensitization, 2, 6 and 24 weeks). Results and caveats for the whole study, not just this receptor: Expanded TCRs formed significantly more large CDR3 similarity clusters than pre-sensitization or healthy control sets, consistent with antigen-driven responses. DPC sensitization did not change the number of TCRs with a frequency above 1 in 1000, and there was no evidence of changes in global repertoire structure. A positive correlation was found between the number of PT1 expanded TCRs and patch test score, with significance reached at thresholds 8, 16 and 32 but not 4. Alopecia, a presumed autoimmune disease, was present in all patients, so the immune response of the patients might differ from that of healthy individuals. After repeated subsampling, changes were observed in the strength of the expansion versus patch-test correlation and in the threshold at which the correlation became significant.

The library was obtained by RACE. The sequencer was a NextSeq 500. During library preparation, unique molecular identifiers were attached to individual cDNA molecules so that TCRs could be counted quantitatively and reproducibly. For every blood RNA sample, sequencing covered both the TCR alpha and TCR beta chains. In the authors' own workflow: A median of approximately 100,000 TCRs per sample was observed, with a range of roughly 23,224 to 700,000. V, J and CDR3 annotation of the TCR reads was carried out using the Decombinator software suite. To make PS versus PT1 abundance plots, every sample was subsampled to the same number of TCRs (28,000). Expanded TCRs were defined as absent before sensitization and observed at least eight times at the 2-week time point. TCRdb itself trimmed the public reads at Q25 with fastp, ran MiXCR and retained productive beta chains. Each entry merges the rows of one CDR3 protein and shows their most common DNA and genes. The authors' filters were not applied to this entry. The sample table contains about 80,000 distinct CDR3 sequences; only one count was recorded for roughly 15% of them. The ten biggest clones cover about 4.6% of the sample.

Trimming at the junction amounts to 5 bases on V and 2 bases on J, and the germline ends lie 14 bases apart. As encoded in the germline V gene, CDR1 is SGHNT while CDR2 is YENEEA. The CDR3 numbers 15 residues from cysteine through phenylalanine. The DNA shown is the 45-base CDR3, in frame from base 1. This clonotype was observed a handful of times. Its specific antigen is unknown. No clone much larger than this one lies a single base away; base qualities are absent. According to the study, the label for this sample's time point signals: pre-sensitization, week 0. The treatment or condition label here, explained by the study, means: therapeutic diphenylcyclopropenone sensitization with weekly scalp DPC. Blood at each patch-test visit was drawn before the patch test was applied. Patients were eligible if aged 18 to 70, diagnosed with alopecia and judged suitable for DPC therapy, and pregnant patients were excluded. Total RNA was isolated from unfractionated whole blood collected in Tempus Blood RNA tubes.

The clonotype comes from a woman between 50 and 59 years old with alopecia areata. Some clones in this sample may be carry-over from other donors' samples. The sample consisted of whole blood, taken in connection with sensitization to the hapten diphenylcyclopropenone (DPC). The sequence joins TRBV11-3 to TRBJ2-3; the D gene is perhaps TRBD1, on 6 matching bases. CDR3 protein: CASSKTGYITDTQYF. The sequence in DNA is TGTGCCAGCAGCAAGACAGGCTACATCACAGATACGCAGTATTTT.